This T cell receptor (beta chain) was retrieved from a study of shared clonotypes between healthy human individuals. Study results and caveats: Clonotype sharing among donors was expected to depend on sequencing depth.

In the authors' methods: Sequence data from immunoSEQ were junction-only and lacked quality scores; consequently, filtering differed. This table comes from immunoSEQ multiplex PCR, and its TCRdb copy is limited to in-frame clones, with some not included. That table supplies the V and J calls and clone size; D and trimming were determined from the DNA. The table shows roughly 700,000 clones, with 90% occurring only once. The donors, healthy adults who were HIV-negative, had experienced no recent acute infections or vaccinations. The CD8 memory fraction combined CD45RO+ cells with TemRA cells (CCR7-negative CD45RA+). This CDR3 region has 16 residues. The V end lost 0 bases, the J end lost 1 base, and 13 bases lay between the germline ends. CDR1 is GTSNPN, CDR2 SVGIG, per germline (reference sequence). For this clone: Its cognate antigen is unknown.

The TCR comes from a man in his late teens or twenties in good health. Some clones in this sample may be carry-over from other donors' samples. The gene calls are TRBV30 and TRBJ2-1; the D call may be TRBD1 or TRBD2 (6 bases each). The sample was memory CD8+ T cells from PBMCs. Subset of the sample: CD45RO+ cells pooled with CCR7-negative TemRA cells. The CDR3, as DNA: TGTGCCTGGAGTGTGGAAGGGGGGAATTCCTACAATGAGCAGTTCTTC. Residues: CAWSVEGGNSYNEQFF.